Listed here are 16 T cell receptor beta chains from one sample, sequenced in a study of T cells expressing NK-cell markers. TCRdb derives one entry per CDR3 protein from the 5' RACE reads, leaving out DNA. This sample contains some 150,000 distinct CDR3 sequences. The sequenced sample consisted of blood T cells: a sorted CD56 or NKG2C T cell subset, CD4+ or CD8+ T cells, or bulk PBMC T cells (not recorded which). These receptors were collected from a man aged 18 to 29 in good health.

V is TRBV12-3 or TRBV12-4 and J is TRBJ2-2; TCRdb outputs TRBD1, but without DNA this stays unchecked. The CDR3 runs 16 residues. The CDR3 protein is CASSQPGQVVTGELFF.

J is TRBJ2-5 and V is TRBV27; the TRBD2 assignment by TCRdb is unverifiable without DNA. Germline CDR1 MNHEY, CDR2 SMNVEV (reference sequence). The CDR3 covers 13 residues. The CDR3 is CASTTSGQETQYF.

The CDR3 spells CASSLGGLAGDEQYF. The chain recombines TRBV12-3 or TRBV12-4 with TRBJ2-7; TCRdb's D call of TRBD2 is untestable without DNA. CDR3 length: 15 residues.

This chain connects TRBV10-2 to TRBJ2-1. The CDR3 sequence is 11 residues long. The germline CDR1 and CDR2 sequences are WSHSY and SAAADI. The CDR3: CASLLNNEQFF.

The rearrangement uses TRBV11-2 and TRBJ2-1; TCRdb selects TRBD2, and the lack of DNA leaves this call unchecked. Germline values: CDR1 SGHAT, CDR2 FQNNGV. The CDR3 spans 16 residues. This chain's CDR3 is CASSAGTSGRAFEQFF. Looking up the rest from reference TRBV11-2 and TRBJ2-1 gives the full variable domain: EAGVAQSPRYKIIEKRQSVAFWCNPISGHATLYWYQQILGQGPKLLIQFQNNGVVDDSQLPKDRFSAERLKGVDSTLKIQPAKLEDSAVYLCASSAGTSGRAFEQFFGPGTRLTVL.

The chain couples TRBV6-5 to TRBJ2-1; TCRdb indicates TRBD1, and absent DNA this call remains unverified. Germline assignment: CDR1 MNHEY and CDR2 SVGAGI. The CDR3 covers 14 residues. The CDR3 protein is CASSYQGKANEQFF.

The chain joins TRBV30 to TRBJ2-1; TCRdb's D call of TRBD2 is untestable without DNA. Looked up from germline, CDR1 is GTSNPN and CDR2 is SVGIG (reference sequence). CDR3 length: 13 residues. CDR3 protein: CAWSAQSGAEQFF.

The rearrangement joins TRBV7-9 to TRBJ1-2; TCRdb returns TRBD1, unconfirmable since there is no DNA. CDR1 SEHNR and CDR2 FQNEAQ come from the germline V gene (reference sequence). CDR3 size: 15 residues. CDR3 sequence: CASSSPRTEINGYTF.

The chain uses TRBV12-3 or TRBV12-4 and TRBJ2-2; with no DNA, the TCRdb D assignment of TRBD1 cannot be verified. The CDR3 contains 17 residues. Here the CDR3 reads CASSQTWDRGTTGELFF.

The V gene is TRBV6-1, the J gene TRBJ2-1; TCRdb picks TRBD2, but there is no DNA to check that call. Germline V gene sequence: CDR1 MNHNS, CDR2 SASEGT. The CDR3 runs 15 residues. The CDR3 is CASSHTWRGDNEQFF.

The V gene is TRBV5-6, the J gene TRBJ2-2. The germline V gene has CDR1 SGHDT and CDR2 YYEEEE. The CDR3 has 15 residues. The CDR3 loop reads CASSPLGWDTGELFF. Full variable domain (outside the CDR3, taken from reference TRBV5-6 and TRBJ2-2): DAGVTQSPTHLIKTRGQQVTLRCSPKSGHDTVSWYQQALGQGPQFIFQYYEEEERQRGNFPDRFSGHQFPNYSSELNVNALLLGDSALYLCASSPLGWDTGELFFGEGSRLTVL.

The rearrangement links TRBV21-1 to TRBJ2-1; there is no DNA to check the TCRdb D call of TRBD2. TRBV21-1 has pseudogene status. This CDR3 is 18 amino acids long. The CDR3 sequence: CASSKPETSGRFYNEQFF.

The V gene is TRBV14, the J gene TRBJ2-3; TCRdb proposes TRBD2, but this gene call is untestable without DNA. The CDR3 spans 17 residues. CDR1 is SGHDN and CDR2 is FVKESK in the germline V gene. CDR3 amino acids: CASSQETSGRSTDTQYF.

This chain uses TRBV7-2 with TRBJ2-1; lacking DNA, the TRBD2 call made by TCRdb goes unchecked. The length of the CDR3 is 17 residues. Germline V gene lookup returns CDR1 SGHTA and CDR2 FQGNSA. The chain's CDR3 is CASSLTLAGSPYNEQFF. Filled out from reference TRBV7-2 and TRBJ2-1, the complete variable domain reads GAGVSQSPSNKVTEKGKDVELRCDPISGHTALYWYRQSLGQGLEFLIYFQGNSAPDKSGLPSDRFSAERTGGSVSTLTIQRTQQEDSAVYLCASSLTLAGSPYNEQFFGPGTRLTVL.

The J gene is TRBJ2-7, the V gene TRBV12-3 or TRBV12-4; without DNA, the TCRdb call of TRBD1 cannot be checked. CDR3 size: 13 residues. CDR3 in amino acids: CASSWGGVYEQYF.

This rearrangement joins TRBV5-6 to TRBJ1-1. CDR3 length: 16 amino acids. Germline CDR1 and CDR2: SGHDT and YYEEEE. CDR3 amino acids: CASSLDQGGGGTEAFF.